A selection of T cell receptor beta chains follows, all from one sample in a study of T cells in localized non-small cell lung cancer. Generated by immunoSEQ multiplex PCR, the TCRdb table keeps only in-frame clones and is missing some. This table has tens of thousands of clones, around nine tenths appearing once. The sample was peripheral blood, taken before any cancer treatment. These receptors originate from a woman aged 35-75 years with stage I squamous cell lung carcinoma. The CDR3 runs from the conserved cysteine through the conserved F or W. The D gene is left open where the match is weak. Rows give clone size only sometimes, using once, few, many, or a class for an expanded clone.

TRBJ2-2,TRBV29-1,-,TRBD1,CSVATGGPTGELFF,TGCAGCGTTGCGACAGGGGGGCCCACCGGGGAGCTGTTTTTT
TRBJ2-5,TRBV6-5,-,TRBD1,CASSSAGQGTKTQYF,TGTGCCAGCAGTTCAGCTGGACAGGGGACGAAGACCCAGTACTTC
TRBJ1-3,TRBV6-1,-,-,CASSESGGGTGNTIYF,TGTGCCAGCAGTGAAAGTGGGGGAGGTACTGGAAACACCATATATTTT
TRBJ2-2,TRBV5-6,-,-,CASSLVATGELFF,TGTGCCAGCAGCTTGGTCGCAACCGGGGAGCTGTTTTTT
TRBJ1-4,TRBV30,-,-,CAWSGGFNEKLFF,TGTGCCTGGAGTGGCGGATTCAATGAAAAACTGTTTTTT
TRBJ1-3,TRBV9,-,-,CASSPFMGNTIYF,TGTGCCAGCAGTCCCTTCATGGGAAACACCATATATTTT
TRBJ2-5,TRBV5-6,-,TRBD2,CASGDSGGAKETQYF,TGTGCCAGCGGGGATAGCGGGGGGGCCAAGGAGACCCAGTACTTC
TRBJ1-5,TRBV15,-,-,CATSRDGGLGGNQPQHF,TGTGCCACCAGCAGAGATGGGGGACTTGGTGGCAATCAGCCCCAGCATTTT
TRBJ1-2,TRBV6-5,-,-,CASSPDRNYGYTF,TGTGCCAGCAGCCCTGACAGAAACTATGGCTACACCTTC
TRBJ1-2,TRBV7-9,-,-,CASSLNTF,TGTGCCAGCAGCTTAAATACTTTC
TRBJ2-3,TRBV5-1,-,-,CASSWSDGSTDTQYF,TGCGCCAGCAGCTGGTCAGACGGCAGCACAGATACGCAGTATTTT
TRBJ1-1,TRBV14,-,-,CASSQQGSTEAFF,TGTGCCAGCAGTCAACAGGGCAGCACTGAAGCTTTCTTT
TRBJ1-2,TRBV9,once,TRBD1,CASSRGQGNYGYTF,TGTGCCAGCAGCAGGGGACAGGGAAACTATGGCTACACCTTC
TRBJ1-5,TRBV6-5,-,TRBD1,CASRRQGGNQPQHF,TGTGCCAGCAGGCGACAGGGTGGGAATCAGCCCCAGCATTTT
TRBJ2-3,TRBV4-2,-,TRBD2,CASSHITSGSTDTQYF,TGTGCCAGCAGCCACATAACTAGCGGGAGCACAGATACGCAGTATTTT
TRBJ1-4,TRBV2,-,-,CASREAGEKLFF,TGTGCCAGCCGAGAGGCTGGGGAAAAACTGTTTTTT
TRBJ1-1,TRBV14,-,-,CASSQDEPITGTNTEAFF,TGTGCCAGCAGCCAAGACGAACCGATAACAGGGACGAACACTGAAGCTTTCTTT
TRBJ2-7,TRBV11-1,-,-,CASSQGAPYEQYF,TGTGCCAGCAGTCAAGGGGCACCCTACGAGCAGTACTTC
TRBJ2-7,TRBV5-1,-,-,CASSPDLGEQYF,TGCGCCAGCAGCCCTGATCTAGGTGAGCAGTACTTC
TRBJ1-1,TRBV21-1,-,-,CASRWQGGWYTEAFF,TGTGCCAGCAGGTGGCAGGGGGGGTGGTACACTGAAGCTTTCTTT
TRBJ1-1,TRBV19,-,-,CASSGRTWNTEAFF,TGTGCCAGTAGTGGGAGAACATGGAACACTGAAGCTTTCTTT
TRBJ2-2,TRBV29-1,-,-,CSVLQDTGELFF,TGCAGCGTTTTACAGGACACCGGGGAGCTGTTTTTT
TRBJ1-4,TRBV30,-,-,CAWSVGGGDEKLFF,TGTGCCTGGAGTGTAGGGGGAGGGGATGAAAAACTGTTTTTT
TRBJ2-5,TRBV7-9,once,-,CASSPWGDRQETQYF,TGTGCCAGCAGCCCTTGGGGGGACAGACAAGAGACCCAGTACTTC
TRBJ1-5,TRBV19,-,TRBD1,CASREQGGHNQPQHF,TGTGCCAGTAGGGAACAGGGGGGCCACAATCAGCCCCAGCATTTT
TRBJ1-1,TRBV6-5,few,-,CASSKGTLNTEAFF,TGTGCCAGCAGTAAAGGGACCCTGAACACTGAAGCTTTCTTT
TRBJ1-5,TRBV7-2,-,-,CASTLPGVYQPQHF,TGTGCCAGCACCCTCCCCGGGGTTTATCAGCCCCAGCATTTT
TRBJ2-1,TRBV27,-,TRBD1,CASSLGTGGGEQFF,TGTGCCAGCAGTTTAGGGACAGGGGGCGGTGAGCAGTTCTTC
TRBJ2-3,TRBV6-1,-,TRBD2,CASRASGDPPDTQYF,TGTGCCAGCAGGGCTAGCGGGGACCCGCCAGATACGCAGTATTTT
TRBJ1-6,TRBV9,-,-,CASSPTVSGGSPLHF,TGTGCCAGCAGCCCCACCGTCTCGGGAGGGTCACCCCTCCACTTT
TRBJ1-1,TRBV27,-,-,CASSPTAGTSMNTEAFF,TGTGCCAGCAGTCCTACAGCCGGGACATCTATGAACACTGAAGCTTTCTTT
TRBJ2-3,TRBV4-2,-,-,CASSQGRGTDTQYF,TGTGCCAGCAGCCAAGGGAGGGGCACAGATACGCAGTATTTT
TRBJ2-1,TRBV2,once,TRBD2,CASSDGTRLYNEQFF,TGTGCCAGCAGTGACGGGACTAGGCTCTACAATGAGCAGTTCTTC
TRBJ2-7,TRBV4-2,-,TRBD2,CASSLGGGSSGAEQYF,TGTGCCAGCAGCTTGGGGGGAGGGTCTAGCGGGGCCGAGCAGTACTTC
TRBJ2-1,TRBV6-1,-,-,CASSEASAHNEQFF,TGTGCCAGCAGTGAAGCCTCCGCCCACAATGAGCAGTTCTTC
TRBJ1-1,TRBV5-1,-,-,CASSFGPTSEEAFF,TGCGCCAGCAGTTTTGGACCCACAAGCGAGGAAGCTTTCTTT
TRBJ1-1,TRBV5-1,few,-,CASSGFRDRIEAFF,TGCGCCAGCAGCGGATTTCGGGATCGGATTGAAGCTTTCTTT
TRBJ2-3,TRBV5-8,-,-,CASGGARFTDTQYF,TGTGCCAGTGGGGGGGCGAGGTTTACAGATACGCAGTATTTT
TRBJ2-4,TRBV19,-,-,CASSRGYEGNIQYF,TGTGCCAGTAGTCGGGGCTATGAGGGCAACATTCAGTACTTC
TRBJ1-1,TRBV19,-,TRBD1,CAIGTGNTEAFF,TGTGCCATTGGGACAGGGAACACTGAAGCTTTCTTT
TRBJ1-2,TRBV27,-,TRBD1,CASSRTGANYGYTF,TGTGCCAGCAGTAGGACAGGGGCAAACTATGGCTACACCTTC
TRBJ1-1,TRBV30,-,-,CAWTKGGANTEAFF,TGTGCCTGGACCAAGGGAGGGGCGAACACTGAAGCTTTCTTT
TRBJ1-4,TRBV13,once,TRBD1,CASSEGQGKLFF,TGTGCCAGCAGCGAGGGACAGGGGAAGCTGTTTTTT
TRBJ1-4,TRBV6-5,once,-,CASSYSQGGEKLFF,TGTGCCAGCAGTTACTCGCAGGGTGGTGAAAAACTGTTTTTT
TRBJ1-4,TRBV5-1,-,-,CASRKGQFYNEKLFF,TGCGCCAGCAGAAAAGGACAATTTTATAATGAAAAACTGTTTTTT
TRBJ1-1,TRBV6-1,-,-,CADTARTNTEAFF,TGTGCCGATACAGCCCGGACAAACACTGAAGCTTTCTTT